The clone carrying this TCR beta chain was counted only a few times. Its antigen is unknown. This record comes from a study of T cell repertoires in cytomegalovirus infection. One entry per CDR3 protein, called by TCRdb with MiXCR from the reads. Of under 850,000 distinct CDR3 sequences in the sample, roughly 30% are singletons; the top ten hold about 18%. The study's findings and limits: CMV-specific TCR beta clonotypes restricted by HLA-C dominated the ex vivo response.

This CDR3 is 13 amino acids long. The V gene's germline CDR1 is DFQATT and CDR2 SNEGSKA (reference sequence). V was cut by 5 bases and J by 2 bases, with 10 bases left in between. This material consisted of cultured PBMCs, taken from culture after CMV antigen stimulation. The clonotype comes from a human donor in good health (CMV status not recorded). Some clones in this sample may be carry-over from other donors' samples. The rearrangement links TRBV20-1 to TRBJ2-4; the D is unclear. CDR3 DNA: TGCAGTGCTCCAATTACGACCAAAAACATTCAGTACTTC. The encoded protein is CSAPITTKNIQYF.